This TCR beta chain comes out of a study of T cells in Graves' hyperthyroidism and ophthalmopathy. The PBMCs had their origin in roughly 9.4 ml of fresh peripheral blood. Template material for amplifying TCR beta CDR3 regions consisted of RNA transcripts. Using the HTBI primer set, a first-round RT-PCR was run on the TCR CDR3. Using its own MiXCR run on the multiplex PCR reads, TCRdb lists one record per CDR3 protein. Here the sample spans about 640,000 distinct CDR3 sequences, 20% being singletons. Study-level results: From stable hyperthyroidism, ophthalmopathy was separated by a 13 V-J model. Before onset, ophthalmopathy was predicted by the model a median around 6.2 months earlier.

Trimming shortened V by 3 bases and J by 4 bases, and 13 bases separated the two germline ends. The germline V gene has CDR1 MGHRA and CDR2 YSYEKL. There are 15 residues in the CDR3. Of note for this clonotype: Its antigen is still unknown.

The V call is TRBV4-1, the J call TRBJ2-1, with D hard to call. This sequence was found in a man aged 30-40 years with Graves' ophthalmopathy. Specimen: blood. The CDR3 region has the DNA TGCGCCAGCAGCCAGGGAAGCCCGCGATACAATGAGCAGTTCTTC. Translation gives CASSQGSPRYNEQFF.